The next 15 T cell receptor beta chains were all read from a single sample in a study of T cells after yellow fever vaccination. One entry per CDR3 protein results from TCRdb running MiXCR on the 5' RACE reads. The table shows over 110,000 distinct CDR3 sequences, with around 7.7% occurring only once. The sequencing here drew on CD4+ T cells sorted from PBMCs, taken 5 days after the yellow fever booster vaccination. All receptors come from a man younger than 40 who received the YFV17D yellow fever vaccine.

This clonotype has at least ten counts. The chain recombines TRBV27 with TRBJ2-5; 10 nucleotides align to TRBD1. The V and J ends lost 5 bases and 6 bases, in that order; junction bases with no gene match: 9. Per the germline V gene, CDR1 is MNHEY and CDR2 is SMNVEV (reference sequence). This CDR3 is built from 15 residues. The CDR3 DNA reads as TGTGCCAGCAGTCTAGAGGGACAGGGGAAACAGACCCAGTACTTC. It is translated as CASSLEGQGKQTQYF.

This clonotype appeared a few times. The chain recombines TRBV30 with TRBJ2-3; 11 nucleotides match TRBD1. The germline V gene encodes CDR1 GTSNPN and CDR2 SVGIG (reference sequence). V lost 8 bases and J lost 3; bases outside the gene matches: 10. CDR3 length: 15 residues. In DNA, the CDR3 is TGTGCCGGAATCCCCGGGACAGGGGGGACAGATACGCAGTATTTT. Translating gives CAGIPGTGGTDTQYF. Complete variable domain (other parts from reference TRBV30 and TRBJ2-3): SQTIHQWPATLVQPVGSPLSLECTVEGTSNPNLYWYRQAAGRGLQLLFYSVGIGQISSEVPQNLSASRPQDRQFILSSKKLLLSDSGFYLCAGIPGTGGTDTQYFGPGTRLTVL.

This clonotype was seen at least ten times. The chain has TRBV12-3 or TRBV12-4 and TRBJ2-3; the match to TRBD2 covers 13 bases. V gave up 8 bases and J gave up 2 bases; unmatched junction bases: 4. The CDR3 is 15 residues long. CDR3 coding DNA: TGTGCCAGCTCCGGACTAGCGGGAGCCACAGATACGCAGTATTTT. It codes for CASSGLAGATDTQYF.

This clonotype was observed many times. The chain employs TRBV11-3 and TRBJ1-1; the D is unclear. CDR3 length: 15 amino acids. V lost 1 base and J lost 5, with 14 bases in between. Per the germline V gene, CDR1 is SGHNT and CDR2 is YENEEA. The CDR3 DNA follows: TGTGCCAGCAGCTTAGGGGTAGGTGAAAGGACTGAAGCTTTCTTT. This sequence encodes CASSLGVGERTEAFF. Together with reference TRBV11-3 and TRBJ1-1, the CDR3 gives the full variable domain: EAGVVQSPRYKIIEKKQPVAFWCNPISGHNTLYWYLQNLGQGPELLIRYENEEAVDDSQLPKDRFSAERLKGVDSTLKIQPAELGDSAVYLCASSLGVGERTEAFFGQGTRLTVV.

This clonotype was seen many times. The CDR3 DNA is TGTGCCAGCAGTTACTCGGGACTAGCGGCCTACGAGCAGTACTTC. Translating gives CASSYSGLAAYEQYF. This chain joins TRBV6-2 or TRBV6-3 and TRBJ2-7, with 11 nucleotides matching TRBD2. The germline V gene encodes CDR1 MNHEY and CDR2 SVGEGT. This CDR3 region has 15 residues. J was trimmed by 2 bases and V by 0 bases; bases with no gene match: 0.

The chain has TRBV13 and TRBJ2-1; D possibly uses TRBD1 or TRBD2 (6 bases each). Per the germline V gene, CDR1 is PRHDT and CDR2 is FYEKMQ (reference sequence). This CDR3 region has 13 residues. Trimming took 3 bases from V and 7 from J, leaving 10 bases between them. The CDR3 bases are TGTGCCAGCAGCTTCGGGGGCCGAAATGAGCAGTTCTTC. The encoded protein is CASSFGGRNEQFF.

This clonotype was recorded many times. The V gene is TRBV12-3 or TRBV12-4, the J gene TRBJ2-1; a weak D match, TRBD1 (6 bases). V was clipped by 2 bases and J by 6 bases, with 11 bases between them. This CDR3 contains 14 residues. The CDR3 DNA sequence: TGTGCCAGCAGTTTAATCGGCAGGGGCAATGAGCAGTTCTTC. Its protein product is CASSLIGRGNEQFF.

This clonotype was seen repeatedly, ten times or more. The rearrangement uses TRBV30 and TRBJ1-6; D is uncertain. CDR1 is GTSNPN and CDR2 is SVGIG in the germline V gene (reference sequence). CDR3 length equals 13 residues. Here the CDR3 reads CGLARTRDSPLHF. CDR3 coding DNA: TGTGGTCTGGCGAGGACCCGAGATTCACCCCTCCACTTT.

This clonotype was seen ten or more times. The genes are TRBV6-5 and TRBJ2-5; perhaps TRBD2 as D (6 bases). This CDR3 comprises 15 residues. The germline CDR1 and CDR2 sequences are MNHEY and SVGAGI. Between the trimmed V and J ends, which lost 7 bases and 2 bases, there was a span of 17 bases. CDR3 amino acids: CASKRGGTPQETQYF. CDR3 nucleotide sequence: TGTGCCAGCAAGAGGGGCGGGACCCCTCAAGAGACCCAGTACTTC.

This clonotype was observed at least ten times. CDR3 region: CSARGDAGLDTQYF. In nucleotides, the CDR3 is TGCAGTGCTAGAGGGGACGCAGGGCTAGATACGCAGTATTTT. V usage is TRBV20-1 and J usage is TRBJ2-3; D possibly uses TRBD1 or TRBD2 (5 bases each). V dropped 1 base and J dropped 5 bases, with 13 bases sitting between them. This CDR3 region has 14 residues. Germline CDR1 reads DFQATT; CDR2 reads SNEGSKA (reference sequence).

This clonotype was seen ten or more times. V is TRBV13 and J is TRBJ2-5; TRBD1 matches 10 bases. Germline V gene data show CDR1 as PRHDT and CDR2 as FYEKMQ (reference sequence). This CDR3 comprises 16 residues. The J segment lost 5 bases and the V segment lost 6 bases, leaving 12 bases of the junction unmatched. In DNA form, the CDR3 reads TGTGCCAGCAGTCATCCCGGGACAGGGGTTACGGAGACCCAGTACTTC. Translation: CASSHPGTGVTETQYF.

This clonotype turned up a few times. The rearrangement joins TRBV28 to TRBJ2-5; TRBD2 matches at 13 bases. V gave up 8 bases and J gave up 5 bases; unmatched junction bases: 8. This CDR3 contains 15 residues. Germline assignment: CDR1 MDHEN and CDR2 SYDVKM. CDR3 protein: CASRGLAGVRETQYF. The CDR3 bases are TGTGCCAGCCGAGGACTAGCGGGAGTTAGGGAGACCCAGTACTTC.

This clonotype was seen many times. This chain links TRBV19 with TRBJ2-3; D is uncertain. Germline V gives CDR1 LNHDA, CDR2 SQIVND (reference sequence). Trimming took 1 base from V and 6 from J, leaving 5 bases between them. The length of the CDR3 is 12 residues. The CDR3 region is CASSIGRDTQYF. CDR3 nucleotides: TGTGCCAGTAGTATAGGCAGGGATACGCAGTATTTT.

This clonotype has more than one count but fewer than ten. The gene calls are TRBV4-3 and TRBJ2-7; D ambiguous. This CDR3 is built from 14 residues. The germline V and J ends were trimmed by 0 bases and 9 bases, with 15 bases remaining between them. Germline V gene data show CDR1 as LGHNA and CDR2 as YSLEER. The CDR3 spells CASSQEISVPGQYF. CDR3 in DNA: TGCGCCAGCAGCCAAGAAATATCGGTGCCCGGGCAGTACTTC.

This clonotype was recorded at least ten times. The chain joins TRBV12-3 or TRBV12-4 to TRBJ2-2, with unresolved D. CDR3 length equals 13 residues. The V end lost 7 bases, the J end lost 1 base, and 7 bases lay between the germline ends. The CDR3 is CASTIGNTGELFF. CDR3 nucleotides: TGTGCCAGCACGATTGGGAACACCGGGGAGCTGTTTTTT.